This T cell receptor (beta chain) was documented in a study of blood T cell repertoires in COVID-19. This clone was observed once. Trimming cost V 4 bases and J 8 bases; bases outside gene matches: 9. This CDR3 spans 15 amino acids. Germline values: CDR1 SGHRS, CDR2 YFSETQ. Method: immunoSEQ multiplex PCR; TCRdb's copy keeps in-frame clones and lacks some. The sample includes roughly 150,000 clones, more than 60% of them seen just once. The genes are TRBV5-1 and TRBJ1-6; 7 bases map to TRBD1. Sequencing input: peripheral blood. This receptor was identified in a man between 60 and 75 years old with acute or convalescent COVID-19. Here the CDR3 DNA reads TGCGCCAGCAGCCTTCTTGGCAGGGGGGATTCACCCCTCCACTTT. It encodes CASSLLGRGDSPLHF.